This entry lists 11 T cell receptor beta chains sequenced from one sample in a study of T cell changes during pregnancy in multiple sclerosis. Measured with immunoSEQ multiplex PCR; TCRdb has only the in-frame clones, and not every one. This repertoire shows just under 50,000 clones, about 89% found once; its top ten account for roughly 10%. This sample comprised CD8+ T cells from peripheral blood mononuclear cells, obtained after pregnancy. Receptors originate from a female donor with multiple sclerosis, enrolled in a pregnancy study.

DNA of the CDR3: TGTGCCAGCAGTTCTACTAGCGGCAATCAAGAGACCCAGTACTTC. This encodes CASSSTSGNQETQYF. This chain connects TRBV6-5 to TRBJ2-5, with TRBD2 identical over 8 bases. CDR1 MNHEY and CDR2 SVGAGI come from the germline V gene. This CDR3 has 15 amino acids. V lost 4 bases to trimming and J lost 2 bases; unmatched junction nucleotides: 6.

This CDR3 is CASSHVARGGNTEAFF. Written as DNA, the CDR3 is TGCGCCAGCAGCCACGTAGCCAGGGGTGGGAACACTGAAGCTTTCTTT. V is TRBV4-1 and J is TRBJ1-1; maybe TRBD1 (6 bases). Deletions cut 3 bases from V and 1 base from J, with 15 bases between. CDR1 and CDR2 from the germline V gene are MGHRA and YSYEKL. The CDR3 is 16 amino acids.

This chain joins TRBV6-5 and TRBJ1-5; D is ambiguous. V was shortened by 11 bases and J by 2 bases, with 13 bases between the two germline ends. Germline V CDR1 and CDR2: MNHEY, SVGAGI. This CDR3 is 13 amino acids long. The CDR3 DNA reads as TGTGCCGCCTCCCGGGGTGGCAATCAGCCCCAGCATTTT. Amino acids: CAASRGGNQPQHF.

This sequence joins TRBV5-3 and TRBJ1-2, with TRBD1 matching 7 bases. TRBV5-3 belongs to the ORF category, with a function that is uncertain. The junction had 4 bases not matched to a gene; V was cut back by 3 bases and J by 2 bases. CDR3 length equals 14 residues. The CDR3 protein is CARSYPDRNYGYTF. The DNA of the CDR3 is TGTGCCAGAAGCTACCCGGACAGGAACTATGGCTACACCTTC.

The V and J genes are TRBV7-6 and TRBJ2-3, with 8 nucleotides matching TRBD2. The CDR3 totals 14 residues. V trimming: 5 bases; J trimming: 3 bases; junction bases outside the gene matches: 4. The V gene's germline CDR1 is SGHVS and CDR2 FNYEAQ. The DNA for the CDR3 is TGTGCCAGCAGCGGCGGCGGGGGGACAGATACGCAGTATTTT. Its translation is CASSGGGGTDTQYF.

The chain joins TRBV9 to TRBJ2-1; 10 positions agree with TRBD2. Germline CDR1 SGDLS, CDR2 YYNGEE. The CDR3 has 15 residues. Trimming took 0 bases from V and 8 from J; bases not matched to a gene: 5. CDR3 region: CASSVGSGGADEQFF. The CDR3 DNA follows: TGTGCCAGCAGCGTAGGAAGCGGGGGGGCCGATGAGCAGTTCTTC.

The V call is TRBV29-1, the J call TRBJ2-1, with a possible D match to TRBD1 (6 bases). V lost 0 bases and J 5 bases, leaving 14 bases between the germline ends. The CDR3 has 15 residues. Germline CDR1 and CDR2: SQVTM and ANQGSEA. The CDR3 region is CSVEDQRGLDNEQFF. The CDR3 DNA reads as TGCAGCGTTGAAGATCAAAGGGGGTTGGACAATGAGCAGTTCTTC.

This clone was seen a single time. CDR3 amino acids: CASSLRPGTGDGYTF. The CDR3 coding sequence is TGTGCCAGCAGCTTGAGACCCGGGACAGGGGACGGCTACACCTTC. V and J are TRBV7-9 and TRBJ1-2, with 10 bases fitting TRBD1. This CDR3 has 15 residues. Trimming cost V 3 bases and J 8 bases; bases outside gene matches: 9. CDR1 is SEHNR, CDR2 FQNEAQ, per germline (reference sequence).

This rearrangement joins TRBV13 to TRBJ1-2; TRBD1 matches at 8 bases. The J segment lost 4 bases and the V segment lost 0 bases, leaving 1 base of the junction unmatched. The germline CDR1 and CDR2 sequences are PRHDT and FYEKMQ (reference sequence). The CDR3 covers 14 residues. CDR3 nucleotide sequence: TGTGCCAGCAGCTTAGGCGGACAGGGCTATGGCTACACCTTC. Amino acids: CASSLGGQGYGYTF.

The chain recombines TRBV6-5 with TRBJ1-1, with 7 bases fitting TRBD1. J lost 3 bases, V lost 7 bases, and 5 bases had no gene match. The CDR3 runs 13 residues. Germline V gene lookup returns CDR1 MNHEY and CDR2 SVGAGI. CDR3 coding DNA: TGTGCCAGCACCGCAGGGGGACACACTGAAGCTTTCTTT. Protein: CASTAGGHTEAFF.

The chain combines TRBV5-4 with TRBJ2-1; 9 bases fit TRBD1. CDR3 length: 15 residues. Germline V gives CDR1 SGHNT, CDR2 YYREEE (reference sequence). With 3 bases clipped from V and 6 bases from J, the junction kept 7 bases outside the gene matches. Here the CDR3 reads CASSWGTGSANEQFF. The CDR3 DNA follows: TGTGCCAGCAGCTGGGGGACAGGGTCGGCCAATGAGCAGTTCTTC.